Presented here are 24 T cell receptor beta chains from one specimen sequenced in a study of blood T cells in healthy people across ages. The authors ran a second PCR of roughly 6 to 12 cycles using a sample-barcoded 5' primer and a J-beta primer mix. In TCRdb, the 5' RACE reads were re-called with MiXCR into one record per CDR3 protein. The repertoire consists of over 950,000 distinct CDR3 sequences, with about two fifths occurring once and the leading ten covering about an eighth. Source material: blood. The receptors originated from a man between 18 and 29 years old in good health.

This clonotype was counted a single time. V gene TRBV20-1 combines with J gene TRBJ2-2; 8 bases map to TRBD1. The CDR3 loop spans 15 amino acids. V shed 6 bases and J 7 bases; nucleotides not matched to a gene: 13. Germline CDR1 is DFQATT and CDR2 is SNEGSKA (reference sequence). The CDR3 nucleotides are TGCAGTGCAACCGGGACAGGAGAAATGGGCGGGGAGCTGTTTTTT. This encodes CSATGTGEMGGELFF.

Only a few counts were recorded for this clonotype. The chain combines TRBV5-1 with TRBJ2-1; a weak D match, TRBD2 (5 bases). The ends were cut back, 0 bases at V and 2 bases at J, with 9 bases in the middle. Looked up from germline, CDR1 is SGHRS and CDR2 is YFSETQ. CDR3 size: 15 residues. CDR3 coding DNA: TGCGCCAGCAGCTTGGAAGGGAGCACCTACAATGAGCAGTTCTTC. It specifies CASSLEGSTYNEQFF.

This clonotype was observed a few times. CDR3 coding DNA: TGTGCCAGCAGTGAAGGCGCTGGCTACACCTTC. Protein sequence: CASSEGAGYTF. This chain uses TRBV25-1 with TRBJ1-2, with D unclear. CDR3 size: 11 residues. Germline-derived CDR1 and CDR2 are MGHDK and SYGVNS. V gave up 2 bases and J gave up 7 bases, with 5 bases separating them.

The rearrangement joins TRBV7-2 to TRBJ2-1; a possible D gene is TRBD1 (6 bases). V was pared by 7 bases and J by 3 bases, with 19 bases between. The germline CDR1 and CDR2 sequences are SGHTA and FQGNSA. There are 16 residues in the CDR3. CDR3 amino acids: CASIRQPPDSYNEQFF. CDR3 nucleotides: TGTGCCAGCATCCGTCAACCCCCGGACAGCTACAATGAGCAGTTCTTC.

For this clonotype: Since a much larger clone is just one base distant, this may be a read error. The CDR3: CASSYPGNTEAFF. The CDR3 DNA is TGTGCCAGCAGTTACCCGGGGAACACTGAAGCTTTCTTT. The chain recombines TRBV6-2 or TRBV6-3 with TRBJ1-1; D unclear. Germline loops: CDR1 MNHEY, CDR2 SVGEGT. The CDR3 is made up of 13 amino acids. Trimming removed 2 bases at V and 1 base at J, with 5 bases between.

The chain recombines TRBV11-2 with TRBJ1-5; 8 bases are shared with TRBD1. The CDR3 is 19 amino acids. Germline V gene lookup returns CDR1 SGHAT and CDR2 FQNNGV. V gave up 5 bases and J gave up 2 bases; unmatched junction bases: 17. The DNA for the CDR3 is TGTGCCAGCAGCCTAGTGAGGACAGGGAGAGGGGATGGCAATCAGCCCCAGCATTTT. Amino acid sequence: CASSLVRTGRGDGNQPQHF.

This clonotype has ten or more counts. One junction end does not reproduce the germline sequence, and a read error may be involved. The V gene is TRBV12-3 or TRBV12-4, the J gene TRBJ1-2; TRBD1 matches 9 bases. This CDR3 is built from 13 residues. CDR3 sequence (DNA): TGCGCCAGCAGCTTGGGACAGGGTGATGGCTACACCTTC. It codes for CASSLGQGDGYTF.

This clonotype has a handful of counts. The V and J genes are TRBV20-1 and TRBJ2-3, with D possibly called TRBD1 or TRBD2 (6 bases each). V lost 0 bases and J lost 0, with 7 bases in between. This CDR3 has 14 residues. Germline V CDR1 and CDR2: DFQATT, SNEGSKA (reference sequence). This CDR3 is CSAREGGSTDTQYF. CDR3 DNA: TGCAGTGCTAGAGAAGGGGGGAGCACAGATACGCAGTATTTT.

This clonotype was counted between two and nine times. The chain is built from TRBV4-2 and TRBJ1-1; D may be TRBD1 (6 bases). Trimming pared 0 bases from V and 4 bases from J, leaving 12 bases between. Per germline, CDR1 LGHNA and CDR2 YNFKEQ. The CDR3 covers 15 residues. CDR3 sequence reads: CASSQDSGAATEAFF. CDR3 in DNA: TGTGCCAGCAGCCAAGATTCAGGGGCGGCCACTGAAGCTTTCTTT.

A few counts support this clonotype. V and J are TRBV7-9 and TRBJ2-3; 9 positions agree with TRBD2. Germline V gives CDR1 SEHNR, CDR2 FQNEAQ (reference sequence). The CDR3 consists of 18 residues. Losses at the gene ends were 5 bases for V and 0 bases for J; bases not matched to a gene: 12. The CDR3 DNA sequence: TGTGCCAGCAGCCCCCCCAGCGGGGGGCACTCTAGCACAGATACGCAGTATTTT. As protein: CASSPPSGGHSSTDTQYF. Variable domain in full (rest from reference TRBV7-9 and TRBJ2-3): DTGVSQNPRHKITKRGQNVTFRCDPISEHNRLYWYRQTLGQGPEFLTYFQNEAQLEKSRLLSDRFSAERPKGSFSTLEIQRTEQGDSAMYLCASSPPSGGHSSTDTQYFGPGTRLTVL.

V is TRBV6-6 and J is TRBJ1-6, with D unresolved. Trimming took off 4 bases at V and 11 bases at J, with 0 bases between the two ends. Germline V CDR1 and CDR2: MNHNY, SVGAGI (reference sequence). The CDR3 has 9 amino acids. CDR3 sequence reads: CASSSPLHF. In DNA, the CDR3 is TGTGCCAGCAGTTCACCCCTCCACTTT.

The sample holds a few counts of this clonotype. V and J are TRBV7-8 and TRBJ2-5; D uncertain. Germline CDR1 SGHVS, CDR2 FQNEAQ. This CDR3 region has 12 residues. The germline V and J ends were trimmed by 4 bases and 11 bases, with 14 bases remaining between them. The CDR3 spells CASSSNFLEQYF. The CDR3 DNA sequence: TGTGCCAGCAGCTCAAATTTCTTGGAGCAGTACTTC.

The chain has TRBV2 and TRBJ2-1; D not certain. Germline CDR1 SNHLY, CDR2 FYNNEI. V was clipped by 6 bases and J by 5 bases, with 23 bases between them. CDR3 length: 17 residues. The CDR3 loop reads CASRRAGRPKRNNEQFF. CDR3 in DNA: TGTGCCAGCAGGAGAGCCGGGCGCCCCAAGAGAAACAATGAGCAGTTCTTC.

This clonotype showed up just a few times. The chain combines TRBV6-4 with TRBJ2-1, with unresolved D. Trimming stripped 2 bases from V and 4 bases from J, with 12 bases between. This CDR3 comprises 15 residues. From germline, CDR1 is MRHNA and CDR2 SNTAGT. For the CDR3, the DNA is TGTGCCAGCAGTGACGGCGGCAGTCTATACAATGAGCAGTTCTTC. Translating it yields CASSDGGSLYNEQFF.

The chain joins TRBV3-1 to TRBJ2-2; D assignment may be TRBD1 or TRBD2 (6 bases each). V shed 4 bases and J shed 1 base, with 19 bases lying between them. The length of the CDR3 is 18 residues. Per the germline V gene, CDR1 is LGHDT and CDR2 is YNNKEL (reference sequence). CDR3 loop: CASSLITGRRKNTGELFF. CDR3 nucleotide sequence: TGTGCCAGCAGCCTAATTACAGGGAGGAGGAAGAACACCGGGGAGCTGTTTTTT. The complete variable domain, with remaining parts taken from reference TRBV3-1 and TRBJ2-2, reads DTAVSQTPKYLVTQMGNDKSIKCEQNLGHDTMYWYKQDSKKFLKIMFSYNNKELIINETVPNRFSPKSPDKAHLNLHINSLELGDSAVYFCASSLITGRRKNTGELFFGEGSRLTVL.

This clonotype turned up a few times. J is TRBJ2-5 and V is TRBV7-6; weak D call: TRBD2 (6 bases). The germline gives CDR1 SGHVS, CDR2 FNYEAQ. V was clipped by 0 bases and J by 11 bases, with 16 bases between them. The CDR3 has 14 residues. The CDR3 sequence: CASSLAELALEQYF. In DNA, the CDR3 is TGTGCCAGCAGCTTAGCGGAACTAGCTTTAGAGCAGTACTTC. The full variable domain, completed using reference TRBV7-6 and TRBJ2-5, is GAGVSQSPRYKVTKRGQDVALRCDPISGHVSLYWYRQALGQGPEFLTYFNYEAQQDKSGLPNDRFSAERPEGSISTLTIQRTEQRDSAMYRCASSLAELALEQYFGPGTRLLVL.

Only a few counts were recorded for this clonotype. Here the CDR3 reads CASSQEFGSEQYF. The CDR3 bases are TGCGCCAGCAGCCAAGAGTTCGGAAGCGAGCAGTACTTC. J is TRBJ2-7 and V is TRBV4-3, with D unresolved. The germline gives CDR1 LGHNA, CDR2 YSLEER. V lost 0 bases and J lost 6, with 9 bases in between. The CDR3 is 13 amino acids.

This clonotype was seen a few times. This sequence joins TRBV7-2 and TRBJ2-7, with D possibly being TRBD1 (6 bases). Trimming removed 10 bases from V and 4 bases from J, with 20 bases in between. Germline CDR1 reads SGHTA; CDR2 reads FQGNSA. The CDR3 length is 14 residues. The CDR3 sequence: CATSENTGSYEQYF. As DNA, the CDR3 is TGTGCCACATCCGAGAACACAGGGTCGTACGAGCAGTACTTC. The entire variable domain, with the rest obtained from reference TRBV7-2 and TRBJ2-7, is as follows: GAGVSQSPSNKVTEKGKDVELRCDPISGHTALYWYRQSLGQGLEFLIYFQGNSAPDKSGLPSDRFSAERTGGSVSTLTIQRTQQEDSAVYLCATSENTGSYEQYFGPGTRLTVT.

The chain joins TRBV6-4 to TRBJ2-3; D gene uncertain. V was cut by 9 bases and J by 8 bases, with 9 bases left in between. Germline CDR1 and CDR2: MRHNA and SNTAGT. The CDR3 consists of 10 residues. The CDR3 nucleotides are TGTGCCAGTCTCCCGGGTACGCAGTATTTT. As protein: CASLPGTQYF.

The V call is TRBV20-1, the J call TRBJ1-1, with D possibly TRBD1 on 5 matching bases. Trimming removed 6 bases at V and 4 bases at J, with 15 bases between. The CDR3 sequence is 13 residues long. Looked up from germline, CDR1 is DFQATT and CDR2 is SNEGSKA (reference sequence). Here the CDR3 DNA reads TGCAGTGCGCTTGCCGGGGGAAGCACTGAAGCTTTCTTT. It encodes CSALAGGSTEAFF.

The chain is built from TRBV5-1 and TRBJ2-5, with D perhaps assigned TRBD1 or TRBD2 (5 bases each). This CDR3 comprises 15 residues. The germline gives CDR1 SGHRS, CDR2 YFSETQ. Trimming stripped 5 bases from V and 0 bases from J, with 14 bases between. CDR3 DNA sequence: TGCGCCAGCAGTAACTCAGGGAGTGACCAAGAGACCCAGTACTTC. Translating gives CASSNSGSDQETQYF.

The rearrangement uses TRBV10-3 and TRBJ1-1; tentatively, D is TRBD1 (6 bases). This CDR3 is built from 14 residues. Germline V CDR1 and CDR2: ENHRY, SYGVKD. Deletions cut 4 bases from V and 6 bases from J, with 15 bases between. The CDR3 spells CAISAGVEVSEAFF. The CDR3 bases are TGTGCCATCAGTGCAGGGGTGGAGGTCTCTGAAGCTTTCTTT.

This clonotype showed up just a few times. This chain links TRBV6-5 with TRBJ2-1; D ambiguous. Germline CDR1 and CDR2: MNHEY and SVGAGI. This CDR3 region has 13 residues. V lost 2 bases, J lost 6 bases, and 8 bases lay in between. CDR3 in DNA: TGTGCCAGCAGTTACGCCCCTGGCAATGAGCAGTTCTTC. Its translation is CASSYAPGNEQFF.

This sequence joins TRBV12-3 or TRBV12-4 and TRBJ2-3; D not resolved. The CDR3 length is 12 residues. V was cut by 7 bases and J by 11 bases, with 16 bases left in between. The DNA of the CDR3 is TGTGCCAGCACCACGACCCGAGGCAGGCAGTATTTT. Translating gives CASTTTRGRQYF.